A selection of T cell receptor beta chains follows, all from one sample in a study of CD8+ T cells in alopecia areata. Some clones are missing from TCRdb's copy, which holds only in-frame ones; the method was immunoSEQ multiplex PCR. The sample records 150,000 to 200,000 clones, more than 50% being singletons. Material: CD4+ T cells sorted from blood, obtained at week 24, from a patient treated with tofacitinib. Receptor source: a human donor with alopecia areata. Both conserved end residues are part of each CDR3. D genes are given only for firm matches. Clone size, where shown, is once, few, many, or a class for clones that have expanded.

V: TRBV29-1; D: .; length: 12; size: .; J: TRBJ2-7; DNA: TGCAGCGTTATCGAGGGAATCTACGAGCAGTACTTC; CDR3: CSVIEGIYEQYF
V: TRBV2; D: .; length: 14; size: .; J: TRBJ1-6; DNA: TGTGCCAGCAGTCAACAGTCTAGTAATTCACCCCTCCACTTT; CDR3: CASSQQSSNSPLHF
V: TRBV15; D: .; length: 14; size: .; J: TRBJ1-1; DNA: TGTGCCACCAGCTCCCTAAGGGTCAACACTGAAGCTTTCTTT; CDR3: CATSSLRVNTEAFF
V: TRBV30; D: .; length: 14; size: .; J: TRBJ2-2; DNA: TGTGCCTGGAGCAGGGGCATGAACACCGGGGAGCTGTTTTTT; CDR3: CAWSRGMNTGELFF
V: TRBV5-1; D: .; length: 13; size: .; J: TRBJ2-3; DNA: TGCGCCAGCAGCTTCTTGACCGCCGATACGCAGTATTTT; CDR3: CASSFLTADTQYF
V: TRBV2; D: .; length: 11; size: .; J: TRBJ2-1; DNA: TGTGCCAGCGGGGGGTACAATGAGCAGTTCTTC; CDR3: CASGGYNEQFF
V: TRBV11-2; D: .; length: 18; size: .; J: TRBJ2-7; DNA: TGTGCCAGCAGCTTGGGCGTTCCTACCCGGGGTGCGGTGTACGAGCAGTACTTC; CDR3: CASSLGVPTRGAVYEQYF
V: TRBV29-1; D: TRBD1; length: 14; size: few; J: TRBJ2-7; DNA: TGCAGCGTTGGAGGGGGACAGGGGTACCACGAGCAGTACTTC; CDR3: CSVGGGQGYHEQYF
V: TRBV29-1; D: .; length: 13; size: few; J: TRBJ2-7; DNA: TGCAGCGTTGAAGAGGAAAGAGGGTTGGGGCAGTACTTC; CDR3: CSVEEERGLGQYF
V: TRBV4-1; D: .; length: 15; size: .; J: TRBJ1-2; DNA: TGCGCCAGCAGCCAAGATGAGACGGTCAACTATGGCTACACCTTC; CDR3: CASSQDETVNYGYTF
V: TRBV13; D: TRBD1; length: 17; size: .; J: TRBJ2-2; DNA: TGTGCCAGCAGCTTGTCGACAGGGATGTTCGCCACCGGGGAGCTGTTTTTT; CDR3: CASSLSTGMFATGELFF
V: TRBV7-2; D: .; length: 13; size: .; J: TRBJ2-5; DNA: TGTGCCAGCAACACCGGGGTCTTAGAGACCCAGTACTTC; CDR3: CASNTGVLETQYF
V: TRBV27; D: TRBD1; length: 15; size: .; J: TRBJ1-2; DNA: TGTGCCAGCAGTATACAACCGACAGGGGCCTATGGCTACACCTTC; CDR3: CASSIQPTGAYGYTF
V: TRBV14; D: .; length: 18; size: .; J: TRBJ2-2; DNA: TGTGCCAGCAGCCCCTTATATTTTGCAGGGGCGAACACCGGGGAGCTGTTTTTT; CDR3: CASSPLYFAGANTGELFF
V: TRBV7-2; D: .; length: 16; size: once; J: TRBJ1-5; DNA: TGTGCCAGCAGCCTCACCGGGACAACGGGGGGTCAGCCCCAGCATTTT; CDR3: CASSLTGTTGGQPQHF
V: TRBV20-1; D: TRBD1; length: 11; size: .; J: TRBJ2-7; DNA: TGCAGTGCCACCAGGGGGTACGAGCAGTACTTC; CDR3: CSATRGYEQYF
V: TRBV5-1; D: .; length: 17; size: .; J: TRBJ1-1; DNA: TGCGCCAGCAGCGGGGGATCTTACACCCAAATGAACACTGAAGCTTTCTTT; CDR3: CASSGGSYTQMNTEAFF
V: TRBV5-6; D: .; length: 12; size: .; J: TRBJ2-5; DNA: TGTGCCAGCAGCTTGGAAAGCGTGGACCAGTACTTC; CDR3: CASSLESVDQYF
V: TRBV6-5; D: .; length: 14; size: .; J: TRBJ1-2; DNA: TGTGCCAGCATTCCCAGGGAGGGCGGTTATGGCTACACCTTC; CDR3: CASIPREGGYGYTF
V: TRBV7-3; D: .; length: 15; size: few; J: TRBJ1-2; DNA: TGTGCCAGCAGCCTCCAGCCGGGACTCAACTATGGCTACACCTTC; CDR3: CASSLQPGLNYGYTF
V: TRBV18; D: .; length: 15; size: .; J: TRBJ1-2; DNA: TGTGCCAGCTCACCACCGGTAAGGAGAGGCGGTGGCTACACCTTC; CDR3: CASSPPVRRGGGYTF
V: TRBV29-1; D: .; length: 13; size: .; J: TRBJ1-4; DNA: TGCAGCGTCGAGACAGATTTTAATGAAAAACTGTTTTTT; CDR3: CSVETDFNEKLFF
V: TRBV7-2; D: .; length: 15; size: .; J: TRBJ2-1; DNA: TGTGCCAGCAGCTTTCTGGCAGGGTCGTTCAATGAGCAGTTCTTC; CDR3: CASSFLAGSFNEQFF
V: TRBV7-2; D: .; length: 14; size: few; J: TRBJ1-1; DNA: TGTGCCAGCAGCTTCACAGGGACGAACACTGAAGCTTTCTTT; CDR3: CASSFTGTNTEAFF
V: TRBV29-1; D: .; length: 12; size: .; J: TRBJ2-7; DNA: TGCAGCGTCCGGGACGGAGCCTACGAGCAGTACTTC; CDR3: CSVRDGAYEQYF
V: TRBV5-6; D: TRBD2; length: 19; size: .; J: TRBJ2-4; DNA: TGTGCCAGCAGCTTGGGTCTAGCGGGGGCCCCGTCCCCCCACAACATTCAGTACTTC; CDR3: CASSLGLAGAPSPHNIQYF
V: TRBV7-7; D: .; length: 13; size: .; J: TRBJ1-2; DNA: TGTGCCAGCAGCTCCCCCGATATAAATGGCTACACCTTC; CDR3: CASSSPDINGYTF
V: TRBV30; D: TRBD1; length: 12; size: once; J: TRBJ1-2; DNA: TGTGCCTGGACGGCAGGACAGGTTGGCTACACCTTC; CDR3: CAWTAGQVGYTF
V: TRBV5-6; D: .; length: 14; size: once; J: TRBJ2-2; DNA: TGTGCCAGCAGCTTCTCTCACTACACCGGGGAGCTGTTTTTT; CDR3: CASSFSHYTGELFF
V: TRBV29-1; D: .; length: 12; size: .; J: TRBJ2-5; DNA: TGCAGCGTTCGCGGCTCTCTGGAGACCCAGTACTTC; CDR3: CSVRGSLETQYF
V: TRBV29-1; D: TRBD1; length: 14; size: .; J: TRBJ2-1; DNA: TGCAGCGCCTTTGTCCCGGGACAGGGAGCTCAGCAGTTCTTC; CDR3: CSAFVPGQGAQQFF
V: TRBV30; D: .; length: 14; size: .; J: TRBJ1-2; DNA: TGTGCCTGGAGTGTACTCCCAGGGTTTGGTGGCTACACCTTC; CDR3: CAWSVLPGFGGYTF
V: TRBV9; D: TRBD2; length: 12; size: once; J: TRBJ2-5; DNA: TGTGCCAGCGGACGGGGGGAAGAGACCCAGTACTTC; CDR3: CASGRGEETQYF
V: TRBV18; D: TRBD1; length: 18; size: .; J: TRBJ1-1; DNA: TGTGCCAGCTCACCACCGAGGACAGGGGGGAGGATGAACACTGAAGCTTTCTTT; CDR3: CASSPPRTGGRMNTEAFF
V: TRBV7-2; D: TRBD1; length: 15; size: few; J: TRBJ1-1; DNA: TGTGCCAGCAGCTTCCACAGGGGAGGGGACACTGAAGCTTTCTTT; CDR3: CASSFHRGGDTEAFF
V: TRBV18; D: .; length: 13; size: few; J: TRBJ1-5; DNA: TGTGCCAGCTCACCCGACAGGCGTGAGCCCCAGCATTTT; CDR3: CASSPDRREPQHF
V: TRBV19; D: .; length: 13; size: .; J: TRBJ1-1; DNA: TGTGCCGCCGTACAGGGTCTCGGTAATCGAGCTTTCTTT; CDR3: CAAVQGLGNRAFF
V: TRBV7-2; D: TRBD1; length: 18; size: .; J: TRBJ2-2; DNA: TGTGCCAGCAGGTGGGGGACAGGGGTTTATTCGAACACCGGGGAGCTGTTTTTT; CDR3: CASRWGTGVYSNTGELFF
V: TRBV11-2; D: .; length: 19; size: few; J: TRBJ1-6; DNA: TGTGCCAGCAGCTTATTCGCGTCAGGGCGACAGACGCGAGGGTCACCCCTCCACTTT; CDR3: CASSLFASGRQTRGSPLHF
V: TRBV6-5; D: .; length: 14; size: few; J: TRBJ2-1; DNA: TGTGCCAGCAGCAGGCTCGCGACCTACAATGAGCAGTTCTTC; CDR3: CASSRLATYNEQFF
V: TRBV6-5; D: .; length: 15; size: .; J: TRBJ1-1; DNA: TGTGCCAGCAGTTACTCGGGGTTGGGAAACACTGAAGCTTTCTTT; CDR3: CASSYSGLGNTEAFF
V: TRBV7-7; D: .; length: 13; size: .; J: TRBJ2-3; DNA: TGTGCCAGTAGTAGGGTCCTCACAGATACGCAGTATTTT; CDR3: CASSRVLTDTQYF
V: TRBV19; D: TRBD1; length: 14; size: .; J: TRBJ1-1; DNA: TGTGCCAGTAGTGCCCGGGACAGGAACACTGAAGCTTTCTTT; CDR3: CASSARDRNTEAFF
V: TRBV13; D: .; length: 14; size: few; J: TRBJ1-2; DNA: TGTGCCAGCAGTCGCGATCCCTCCAGCTATGGCTACACCTTC; CDR3: CASSRDPSSYGYTF
V: TRBV7-2; D: .; length: 14; size: once; J: TRBJ2-7; DNA: TGTGCCACCCAACCAGGGGAACACCAATACGAGCAGTACTTC; CDR3: CATQPGEHQYEQYF
V: TRBV6-5; D: .; length: 12; size: .; J: TRBJ2-1; DNA: TGTGCCAGCAGTGACGGGCTAGGGAGGCAGTTCTTC; CDR3: CASSDGLGRQFF
V: TRBV5-4; D: .; length: 15; size: .; J: TRBJ2-4; DNA: TGTGCCAGCAGCTTGGGAGTCGGGGACAAAAACATTCAGTACTTC; CDR3: CASSLGVGDKNIQYF
V: TRBV4-3; D: .; length: 15; size: once; J: TRBJ1-2; DNA: TGCGCCAGCAGCCAAGATCGGACCCAGGGCTATGGCTACACCTTC; CDR3: CASSQDRTQGYGYTF
V: TRBV7-8; D: .; length: 14; size: few; J: TRBJ2-7; DNA: TGTGCCAGCAGCTTAGGGACACCTGAATACGAGCAGTACTTC; CDR3: CASSLGTPEYEQYF
V: TRBV30; D: TRBD1; length: 13; size: .; J: TRBJ1-1; DNA: TGTGCCTGGCAAAAACCGGGACAGGGCGCAACTTTCTTT; CDR3: CAWQKPGQGATFF
V: TRBV30; D: .; length: 13; size: .; J: TRBJ2-7; DNA: TGTGCCTGGAGTGCGGGGGCCCCCTACGAGCAGTACTTC; CDR3: CAWSAGAPYEQYF
V: TRBV4-3; D: .; length: 14; size: .; J: TRBJ2-2; DNA: TGCGCCAGCAGCCCCCGCGTGGGGACCGGGGAGCTGTTTTTT; CDR3: CASSPRVGTGELFF
V: TRBV11-2; D: .; length: 13; size: .; J: TRBJ1-6; DNA: TGTGCCAGCAGCTTATGGGGTTTGGAGGCCCTCCACTTT; CDR3: CASSLWGLEALHF
V: TRBV2; D: .; length: 13; size: .; J: TRBJ2-5; DNA: TGTGCCAGCAGTGATGGGGTCCAAGAGACCCAGTACTTC; CDR3: CASSDGVQETQYF
V: TRBV7-8; D: TRBD1; length: 16; size: few; J: TRBJ2-5; DNA: TGTGCCAGCAGCTCCCGTGGGACAGGGTTCCAAGAGACCCAGTACTTC; CDR3: CASSSRGTGFQETQYF
V: TRBV28; D: .; length: 13; size: .; J: TRBJ2-7; DNA: TGTGCCAGCCTTGGAGTACAGGGCTACGAGCAGTACTTC; CDR3: CASLGVQGYEQYF
V: TRBV30; D: .; length: 18; size: few; J: TRBJ2-4; DNA: TGTGCCTGGAGTCGTGTAGCGTTTCCTTCCAGAACCAAAAACATTCAGTACTTC; CDR3: CAWSRVAFPSRTKNIQYF
V: TRBV30; D: TRBD2; length: 16; size: .; J: TRBJ2-7; DNA: TGTGCCTGGAGTGGCCACTATTCGGGGGGGCGGTACGAGCAGTACTTC; CDR3: CAWSGHYSGGRYEQYF
V: TRBV7-6; D: .; length: 14; size: .; J: TRBJ1-2; DNA: TGTGCCAGCAGCTTAGGGGGCCAGGGGTTTGGCTACACCTTC; CDR3: CASSLGGQGFGYTF
V: TRBV7-2; D: .; length: 15; size: .; J: TRBJ1-1; DNA: TGTGCCAGCAGCCTAGGAGGGAGGCGACTCGCTGAAGCTTTCTTT; CDR3: CASSLGGRRLAEAFF